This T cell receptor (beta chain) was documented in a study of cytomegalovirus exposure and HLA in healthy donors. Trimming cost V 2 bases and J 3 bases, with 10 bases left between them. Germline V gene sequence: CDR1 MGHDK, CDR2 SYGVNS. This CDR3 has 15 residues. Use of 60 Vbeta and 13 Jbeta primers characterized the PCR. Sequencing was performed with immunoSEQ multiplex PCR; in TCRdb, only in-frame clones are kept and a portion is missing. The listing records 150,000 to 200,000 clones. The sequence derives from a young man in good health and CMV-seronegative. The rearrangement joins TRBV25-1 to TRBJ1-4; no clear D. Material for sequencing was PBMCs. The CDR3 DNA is TGTGCCAGCAGTGAAATCGGGAGCTCTAATGAAAAACTGTTTTTT. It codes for CASSEIGSSNEKLFF.